The 18 T cell receptor beta chains below were found in one sample sequenced in a study of Graves' ophthalmopathy and Graves' hyperthyroidism. Amplifying from RNA transcripts, the study obtained TCR beta CDR3 regions. In the first round, RT-PCR was carried out with HTBI primers, and a multiplex PCR formed the second round. TCRdb itself ran the multiplex PCR reads through MiXCR, one entry per CDR3 protein. The repertoire holds 11,000 to 15,000 distinct CDR3 sequences, with roughly 50% as singletons. The material sequenced was peripheral blood. The receptors derive from a woman aged 30 to 39 with Graves' ophthalmopathy.

In DNA, the CDR3 is TGTGCCAGCAGTGCCGGACTAGCGGAACACCAAGAGACCCAGTACTTC. It yields the protein CASSAGLAEHQETQYF. This chain joins TRBV9 and TRBJ2-5; 10 bases align to TRBD2. With 5 bases clipped from V and 0 bases from J, the junction kept 7 bases outside the gene matches. CDR3 length equals 16 residues. Germline CDR1 SGDLS, CDR2 YYNGEE.

The chain is built from TRBV20-1 and TRBJ2-7, with D possibly TRBD1 on 6 matching bases. Germline values: CDR1 DFQATT, CDR2 SNEGSKA (reference sequence). Trimming took off 3 bases at V and 6 bases at J, with 18 bases between the two ends. CDR3 size: 14 residues. CDR3 coding DNA: TGCAGTGCTAGTTCACGGTCAGGGGTTCTCGAGCAGTACTTC. It is translated as CSASSRSGVLEQYF.

This clonotype was counted ten times or more. The chain is built from TRBV6-2 or TRBV6-3 and TRBJ2-1, with 7 positions matching TRBD2. This CDR3 comprises 15 residues. The junction had 6 bases not matched to a gene; V was cut back by 1 base and J by 6 bases. The germline V gene has CDR1 MNHEY and CDR2 SVGEGT. The CDR3 is CASSYLAGEGNEQFF. CDR3 sequence (DNA): TGTGCCAGCAGTTACTTGGCGGGAGAGGGCAATGAGCAGTTCTTC.

In regard to this clonotype: The CDR3 carries no conserved terminal phenylalanine or tryptophan, so it likely arises from a read error. V is TRBV10-1 and J is TRBJ2-7; D is possibly TRBD1 (6 bases). This CDR3 spans 14 amino acids. V was trimmed by 0 bases and J by 8 bases, leaving 14 bases between them. Germline V lookup: CDR1 WNHNN, CDR2 SYGVQD (reference sequence). The CDR3 loop is CASSESTGSYKQYY. In DNA, the CDR3 is TGCGCCAGCAGTGAGTCCACAGGGTCTTACAAGCAGTACTAC.

The V call is TRBV4-1, the J call TRBJ1-1; tentatively, D is TRBD1 (5 bases). This CDR3 comprises 14 residues. CDR1 MGHRA and CDR2 YSYEKL come from the germline V gene. The V gene lost 3 bases and the J gene lost 0 bases, with 8 bases spanning the gap. The CDR3: CASSQGPMNTEAFF. CDR3 coding DNA: TGCGCCAGCAGCCAGGGACCCATGAACACTGAAGCTTTCTTT.

The chain recombines TRBV7-6 with TRBJ2-2; D tentatively fits TRBD1 or TRBD2 (5 bases each). The germline gives CDR1 SGHVS, CDR2 FNYEAQ. The CDR3 is 15 residues long. V lost 3 bases to trimming and J lost 1 base, with 9 bases between them. The CDR3 region is CASSLRGLNTGELFF. CDR3 bases: TGTGCCAGCAGCTTGAGGGGCCTGAACACCGGGGAGCTGTTTTTT.

There are a few counts of this clonotype. This chain joins TRBV10-1 and TRBJ2-3, with 9 bases matching TRBD2. The CDR3 spans 15 residues. Germline assignment: CDR1 WNHNN and CDR2 SYGVQD (reference sequence). The junction had 3 bases not matched to a gene; V was cut back by 3 bases and J by 2 bases. The DNA for the CDR3 is TGCGCCAGCAGTGACCTAGCGGGATTCACAGATACGCAGTATTTT. Translating gives CASSDLAGFTDTQYF.

V usage is TRBV24-1 and J usage is TRBJ1-2; D is possibly TRBD1 (5 bases). The CDR3 runs 17 residues. Germline V CDR1 and CDR2: KGHDR, SFDVKD. The germline V and J ends were trimmed by 3 bases and 4 bases, with 20 bases remaining between them. CDR3 nucleotide sequence: TGTGCCACCAGTGATGGGGGTTCAGGCTTTGGGTCCTATGGCTACACCTTC. It translates to CATSDGGSGFGSYGYTF.

Turning to this clonotype: This may come from a read error, since a much larger clone is one base off. Since no conserved phenylalanine or tryptophan closes the CDR3, a read error is the likely cause. The V and J genes are TRBV7-9 and TRBJ2-7, with 7 bases matching TRBD2. The CDR3 spans 15 residues. Germline lookup yields CDR1 SEHNR and CDR2 FQNEAQ (reference sequence). CDR3 DNA: TGTGCTACCCTCGATGAATGGAGCGGGAACTACGAGCAGTACCTC. It codes for CATLDEWSGNYEQYL.

CDR3 DNA sequence: TGTGCCAGTAGTAGCGGGAATACCTACAATGAGCAGTTCTTC. It translates to CASSSGNTYNEQFF. The gene calls are TRBV19 and TRBJ2-1, with D maybe TRBD2 (6 bases). The CDR3 has 14 residues. The germline V gene has CDR1 LNHDA and CDR2 SQIVND (reference sequence). The V and J ends lost 4 bases and 2 bases respectively, with 9 bases between them.

This chain connects TRBV7-9 to TRBJ2-3, with TRBD2 matching 7 bases. The CDR3 is 14 residues long. V lost 6 bases and J lost 2; bases outside the gene matches: 5. The germline CDR1 and CDR2 sequences are SEHNR and FQNEAQ (reference sequence). The CDR3: CASRPGGDTDTQYF. The CDR3 DNA reads as TGTGCCAGCAGACCTGGGGGGGACACAGATACGCAGTATTTT.

V is TRBV7-9 and J is TRBJ2-7; no firm D call. Germline-derived CDR1 and CDR2 are SEHNR and FQNEAQ (reference sequence). The CDR3 runs to 10 residues. With 3 bases removed from V and 13 bases from J, the gap between germline ends came to 10 bases. CDR3 coding DNA: TGTGCCAGCAGCTTTGCCAGAGCATACGTC. Amino acids: CASSFARAYV.

This clonotype was recorded many times. This chain links TRBV5-1 with TRBJ2-7; the D gene is possibly TRBD2 (5 bases). The germline V and J ends were trimmed by 2 bases and 5 bases, with 5 bases remaining between them. The germline gives CDR1 SGHRS, CDR2 YFSETQ. This CDR3 comprises 11 residues. Here the CDR3 DNA reads TGCGCCAGCAGCTTCGGGGACGAGCAGTACTTC. Translated: CASSFGDEQYF.

A note on this clonotype: A much larger clone sits a single nucleotide away, making a read error possible. The chain is built from TRBV29-1 and TRBJ2-1, with a weak D call TRBD2 (5 bases). From germline, CDR1 is SQVTM and CDR2 ANQGSEA. The CDR3 extends over 12 amino acids. The CDR3, as DNA: TGCAGCGCCAGGACTGGATTTCCTGGGGAGCTCTTC. The encoded protein is CSARTGFPGELF.

This clonotype has a handful of counts. V gene TRBV5-1 combines with J gene TRBJ2-3; maybe TRBD1 (6 bases). The CDR3 contains 16 residues. Looked up from germline, CDR1 is SGHRS and CDR2 is YFSETQ. The V gene lost 0 bases and the J gene lost 6 bases, with 17 bases spanning the gap. In nucleotides, the CDR3 is TGCGCCAGCAGCTTGGCGGAGGCTACTAGGGGGGATACGCAGTATTTT. Translating it yields CASSLAEATRGDTQYF.

The gene calls are TRBV7-9 and TRBJ1-5; 8 bases are shared with TRBD1. Germline V gene sequence: CDR1 SEHNR, CDR2 FQNEAQ (reference sequence). CDR3 length: 15 amino acids. V trimming: 1 base; J trimming: 4 bases; junction bases outside the gene matches: 3. CDR3 DNA sequence: TGTGCCAGCAGCTTAGGGACAGGGTGGAATCAGCCCCAGCATTTT. This gives the protein CASSLGTGWNQPQHF.

Sample share makes this clonotype large. The chain carries TRBV29-1 and TRBJ1-6, with 7 bases matching TRBD1. CDR1 is SQVTM and CDR2 is ANQGSEA in the germline V gene. V gave up 6 bases and J gave up 8 bases; unmatched junction bases: 7. This CDR3 is built from 13 residues. The CDR3 region is CSVKDRLDSPLHF. The CDR3 bases are TGCAGCGTGAAGGACAGGTTAGATTCACCCCTCCACTTT.

The J gene is TRBJ1-1, the V gene TRBV24-1; TRBD1 agrees at 8 bases. The CDR3 runs 16 residues. Germline V CDR1 and CDR2: KGHDR, SFDVKD. J lost 1 base, V lost 4 bases, and 7 bases had no gene match. The CDR3 spells CATSDGQGVPNTEAFF. The CDR3 coding sequence is TGTGCCACCAGTGACGGACAGGGAGTCCCGAACACTGAAGCTTTCTTT.